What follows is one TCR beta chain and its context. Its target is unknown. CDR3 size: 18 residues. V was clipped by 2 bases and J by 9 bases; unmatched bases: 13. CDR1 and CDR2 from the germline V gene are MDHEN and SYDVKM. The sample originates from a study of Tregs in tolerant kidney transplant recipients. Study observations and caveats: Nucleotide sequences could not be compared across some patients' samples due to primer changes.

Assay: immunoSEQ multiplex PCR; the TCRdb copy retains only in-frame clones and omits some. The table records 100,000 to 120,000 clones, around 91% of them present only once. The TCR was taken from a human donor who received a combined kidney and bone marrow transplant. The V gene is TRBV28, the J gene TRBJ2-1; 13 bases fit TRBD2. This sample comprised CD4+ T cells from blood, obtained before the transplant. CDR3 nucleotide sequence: TGTGCCAGCAGTTTAGGGGGATGGGGGACTAGCGGGACAGGTGAGCAGTTCTTC. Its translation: CASSLGGWGTSGTGEQFF.